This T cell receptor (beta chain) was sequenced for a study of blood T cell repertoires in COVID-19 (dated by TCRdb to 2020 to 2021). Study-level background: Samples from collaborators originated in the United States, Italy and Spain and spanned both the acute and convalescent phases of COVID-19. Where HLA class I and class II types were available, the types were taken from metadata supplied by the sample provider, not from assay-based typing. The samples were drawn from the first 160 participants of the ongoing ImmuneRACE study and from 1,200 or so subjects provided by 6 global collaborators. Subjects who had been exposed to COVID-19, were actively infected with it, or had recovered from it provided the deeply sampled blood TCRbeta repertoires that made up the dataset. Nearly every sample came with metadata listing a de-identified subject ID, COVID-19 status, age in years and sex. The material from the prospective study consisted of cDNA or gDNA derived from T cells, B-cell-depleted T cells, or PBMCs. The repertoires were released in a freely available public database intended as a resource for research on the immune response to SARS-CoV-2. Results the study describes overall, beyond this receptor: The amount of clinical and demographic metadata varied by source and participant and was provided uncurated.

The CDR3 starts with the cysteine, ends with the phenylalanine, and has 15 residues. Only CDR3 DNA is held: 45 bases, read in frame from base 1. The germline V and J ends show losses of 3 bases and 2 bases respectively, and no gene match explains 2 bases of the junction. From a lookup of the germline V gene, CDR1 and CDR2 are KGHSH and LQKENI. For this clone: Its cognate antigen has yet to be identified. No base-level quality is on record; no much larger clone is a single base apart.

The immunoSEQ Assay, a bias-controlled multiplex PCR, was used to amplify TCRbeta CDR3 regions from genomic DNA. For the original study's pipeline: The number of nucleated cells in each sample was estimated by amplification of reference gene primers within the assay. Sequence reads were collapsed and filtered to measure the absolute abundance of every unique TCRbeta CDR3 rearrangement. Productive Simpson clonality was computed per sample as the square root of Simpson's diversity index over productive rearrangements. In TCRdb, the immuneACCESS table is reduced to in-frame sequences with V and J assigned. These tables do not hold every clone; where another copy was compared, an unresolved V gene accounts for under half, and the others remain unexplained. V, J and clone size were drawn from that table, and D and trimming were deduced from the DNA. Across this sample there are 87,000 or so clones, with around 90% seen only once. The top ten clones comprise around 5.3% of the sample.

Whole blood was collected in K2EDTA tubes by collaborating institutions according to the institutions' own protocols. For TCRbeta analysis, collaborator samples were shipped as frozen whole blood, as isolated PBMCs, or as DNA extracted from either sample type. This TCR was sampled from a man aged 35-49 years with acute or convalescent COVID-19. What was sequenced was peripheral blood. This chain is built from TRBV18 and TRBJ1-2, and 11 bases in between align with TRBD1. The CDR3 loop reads CASSPGQGGNYGYTF. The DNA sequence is TGTGCCAGCTCACCGGGACAGGGGGGAAACTATGGCTACACCTTC.